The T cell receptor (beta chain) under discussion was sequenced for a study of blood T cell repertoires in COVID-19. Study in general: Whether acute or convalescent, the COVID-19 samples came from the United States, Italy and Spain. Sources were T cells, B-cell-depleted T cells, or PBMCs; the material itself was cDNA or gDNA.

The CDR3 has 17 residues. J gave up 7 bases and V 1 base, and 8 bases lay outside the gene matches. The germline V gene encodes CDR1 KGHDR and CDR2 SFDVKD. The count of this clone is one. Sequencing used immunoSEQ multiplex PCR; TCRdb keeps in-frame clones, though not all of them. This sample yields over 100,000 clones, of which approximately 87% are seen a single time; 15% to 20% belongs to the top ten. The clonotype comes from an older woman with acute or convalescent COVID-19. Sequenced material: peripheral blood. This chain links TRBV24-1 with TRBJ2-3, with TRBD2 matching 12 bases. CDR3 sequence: CATSDLGTSGPPHTQYF. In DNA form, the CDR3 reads TGTGCCACCAGTGATTTAGGGACTAGCGGGCCTCCCCATACGCAGTATTTT.